Given below is one T cell receptor beta chain in context. The data were obtained in a study of blood T cell repertoires in COVID-19. Per germline, CDR1 MDHEN and CDR2 SYDVKM. Trimming shortened V by 5 bases and J by 7 bases, and 8 bases separated the two germline ends. The CDR3 runs to 11 residues. Data came from immunoSEQ multiplex PCR; TCRdb stores just in-frame clones and leaves some out. The repertoire holds 250,000 to 300,000 clones, with approximately 91% as singletons. This TCR was sampled from a woman aged 40 to 50 with acute COVID-19. This chain links TRBV28 with TRBJ1-2; D is uncertain. The sample taken for sequencing was PBMCs or T cells enriched from blood (not recorded which). CDR3 in amino acids: CASSGRIGYTF. CDR3 nucleotides: TGTGCCAGCAGTGGCAGAATTGGCTACACCTTC.